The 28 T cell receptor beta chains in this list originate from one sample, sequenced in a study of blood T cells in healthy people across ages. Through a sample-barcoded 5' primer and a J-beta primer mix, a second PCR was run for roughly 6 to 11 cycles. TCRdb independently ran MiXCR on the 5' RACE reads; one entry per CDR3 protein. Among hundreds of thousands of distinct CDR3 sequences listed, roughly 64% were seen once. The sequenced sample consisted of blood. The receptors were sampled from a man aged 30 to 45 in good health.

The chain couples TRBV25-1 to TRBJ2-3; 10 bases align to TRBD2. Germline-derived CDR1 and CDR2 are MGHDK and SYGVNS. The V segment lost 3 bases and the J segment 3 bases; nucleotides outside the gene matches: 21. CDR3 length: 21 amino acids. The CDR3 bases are TGTGCCAGCAGTGATTATACGGGACTAGCGAAAAAACCTATCGATACAGATACGCAGTATTTT. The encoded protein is CASSDYTGLAKKPIDTDTQYF.

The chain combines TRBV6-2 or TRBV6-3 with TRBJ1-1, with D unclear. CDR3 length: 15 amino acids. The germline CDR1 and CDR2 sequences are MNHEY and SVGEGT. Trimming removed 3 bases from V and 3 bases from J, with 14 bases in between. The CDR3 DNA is TGTGCCAGCAGTTATACGGGCTTGAGGGACACTGAAGCTTTCTTT. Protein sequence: CASSYTGLRDTEAFF.

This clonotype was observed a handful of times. The CDR3 coding sequence is TGTGCCAGCAGCCGCATGCGACCGGGGTTCTACGAGCAGTACTTC. It yields the protein CASSRMRPGFYEQYF. This rearrangement joins TRBV7-3 to TRBJ2-7, with D tentatively TRBD2 (5 bases). CDR1 and CDR2 from the germline V gene are SGHTA and FQGTGA. V was clipped by 5 bases and J by 3 bases, with 17 bases between them. The CDR3 contains 15 residues.

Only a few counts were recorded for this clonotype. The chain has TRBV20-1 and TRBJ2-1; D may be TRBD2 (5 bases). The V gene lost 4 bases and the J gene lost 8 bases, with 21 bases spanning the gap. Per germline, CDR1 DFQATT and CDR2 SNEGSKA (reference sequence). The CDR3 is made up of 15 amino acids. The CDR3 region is CSAISPIGLAYEQFF. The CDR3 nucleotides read TGCAGTGCTATTTCCCCGATTGGGCTAGCCTATGAGCAGTTCTTC.

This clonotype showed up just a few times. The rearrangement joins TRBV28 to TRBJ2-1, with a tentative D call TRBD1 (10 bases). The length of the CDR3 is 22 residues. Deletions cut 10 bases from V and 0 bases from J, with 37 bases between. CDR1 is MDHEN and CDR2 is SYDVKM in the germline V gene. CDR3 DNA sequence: TGTGCCATCTTTGCCGGGACAGGGGCGCTAGCGGGACTACTCTCCTCCTACAATGAGCAGTTCTTC. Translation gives CAIFAGTGALAGLLSSYNEQFF.

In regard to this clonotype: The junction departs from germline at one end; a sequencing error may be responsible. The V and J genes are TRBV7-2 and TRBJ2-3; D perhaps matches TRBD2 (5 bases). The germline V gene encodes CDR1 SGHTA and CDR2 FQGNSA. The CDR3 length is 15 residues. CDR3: CASSLSQRPYNEQYF. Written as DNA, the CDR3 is TGTGCCAGCAGCTTAAGCCAGCGGCCATACAATGAGCAGTACTTT.

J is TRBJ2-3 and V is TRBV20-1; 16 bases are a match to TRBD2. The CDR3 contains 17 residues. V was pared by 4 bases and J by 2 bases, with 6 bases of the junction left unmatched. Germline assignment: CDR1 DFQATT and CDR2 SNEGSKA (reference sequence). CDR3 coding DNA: TGCAGTGCTAAGGGACTAGCGGGAGGGCTTCTCACAGATACGCAGTATTTT. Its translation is CSAKGLAGGLLTDTQYF.

This chain's CDR3 is CASSSFGTGEQYF. The CDR3 region has the DNA TGTGCCAGCAGCTCGTTCGGGACAGGCGAGCAGTACTTC. The genes are TRBV7-9 and TRBJ2-7, with 8 positions matching TRBD1. Germline V gives CDR1 SEHNR, CDR2 FQNEAQ (reference sequence). The ends lost 4 bases at V and 6 bases at J; junction bases unmatched: 5. This CDR3 has 13 amino acids.

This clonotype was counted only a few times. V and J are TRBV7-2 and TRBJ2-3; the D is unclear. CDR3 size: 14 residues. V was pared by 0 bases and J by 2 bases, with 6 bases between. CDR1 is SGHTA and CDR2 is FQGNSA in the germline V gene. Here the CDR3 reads CASSLAFNTDTQYF. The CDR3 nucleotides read TGTGCCAGCAGCTTAGCGTTCAACACAGATACGCAGTATTTT.

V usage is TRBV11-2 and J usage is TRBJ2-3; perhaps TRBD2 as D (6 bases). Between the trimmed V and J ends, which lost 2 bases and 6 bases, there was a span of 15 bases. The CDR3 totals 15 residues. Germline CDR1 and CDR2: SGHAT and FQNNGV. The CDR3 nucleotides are TGTGCCAGCAGCTTATATCTAGCGTCATCGGATACGCAGTATTTT. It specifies CASSLYLASSDTQYF. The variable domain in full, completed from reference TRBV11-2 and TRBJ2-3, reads EAGVAQSPRYKIIEKRQSVAFWCNPISGHATLYWYQQILGQGPKLLIQFQNNGVVDDSQLPKDRFSAERLKGVDSTLKIQPAKLEDSAVYLCASSLYLASSDTQYFGPGTRLTVL.

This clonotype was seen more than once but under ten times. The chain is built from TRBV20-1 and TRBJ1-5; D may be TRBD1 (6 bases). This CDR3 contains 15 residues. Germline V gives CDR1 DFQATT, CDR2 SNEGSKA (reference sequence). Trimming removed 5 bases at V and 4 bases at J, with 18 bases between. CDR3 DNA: TGCAGTGCTCGTAGGAACACAGGGCCTAATCAGCCCCAGCATTTT. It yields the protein CSARRNTGPNQPQHF.

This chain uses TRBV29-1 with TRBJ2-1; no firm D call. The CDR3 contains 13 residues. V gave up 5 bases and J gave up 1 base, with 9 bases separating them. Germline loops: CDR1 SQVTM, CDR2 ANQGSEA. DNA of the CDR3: TGCAGCGTTATGCCCTTATCCTACAATGAGCAGTTCTTC. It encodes CSVMPLSYNEQFF.

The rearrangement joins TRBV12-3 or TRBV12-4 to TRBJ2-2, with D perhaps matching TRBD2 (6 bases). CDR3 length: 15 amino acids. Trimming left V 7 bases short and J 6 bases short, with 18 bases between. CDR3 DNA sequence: TGTGCCAGCACCGTCCAAGCAGCGGGCCCCGGGGAGCTGTTTTTT. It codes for CASTVQAAGPGELFF.

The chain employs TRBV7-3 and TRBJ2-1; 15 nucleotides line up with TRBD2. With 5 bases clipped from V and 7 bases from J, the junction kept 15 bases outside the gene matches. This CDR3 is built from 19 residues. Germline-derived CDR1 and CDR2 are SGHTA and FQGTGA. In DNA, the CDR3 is TGTGCCAGCAGCCCAGAGGGACTAGCGGGAGGAGGGTACTTGAATGAGCAGTTCTTC. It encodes CASSPEGLAGGGYLNEQFF.

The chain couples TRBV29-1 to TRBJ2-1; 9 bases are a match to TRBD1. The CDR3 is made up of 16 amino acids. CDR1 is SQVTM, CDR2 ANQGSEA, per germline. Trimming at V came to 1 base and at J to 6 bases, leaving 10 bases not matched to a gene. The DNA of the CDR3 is TGCAGCGTTGAAGCCTCCGGGACAGGGTGGAGCAATGAGCAGTTCTTC. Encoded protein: CSVEASGTGWSNEQFF.

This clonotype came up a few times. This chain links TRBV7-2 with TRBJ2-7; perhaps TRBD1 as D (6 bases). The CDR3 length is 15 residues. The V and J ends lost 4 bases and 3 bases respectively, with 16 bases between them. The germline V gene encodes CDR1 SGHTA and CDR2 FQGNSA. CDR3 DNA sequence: TGTGCCAGCAGCTCCACCGGGACACCTCACTACGAGCAGTACTTC. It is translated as CASSSTGTPHYEQYF.

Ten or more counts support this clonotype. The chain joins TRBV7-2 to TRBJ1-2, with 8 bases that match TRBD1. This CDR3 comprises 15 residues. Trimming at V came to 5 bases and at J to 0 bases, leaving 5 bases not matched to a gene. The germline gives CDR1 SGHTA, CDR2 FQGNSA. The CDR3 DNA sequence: TGTGCCAGCAGCCCCATGGGACAGGCTAACTATGGCTACACCTTC. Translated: CASSPMGQANYGYTF.

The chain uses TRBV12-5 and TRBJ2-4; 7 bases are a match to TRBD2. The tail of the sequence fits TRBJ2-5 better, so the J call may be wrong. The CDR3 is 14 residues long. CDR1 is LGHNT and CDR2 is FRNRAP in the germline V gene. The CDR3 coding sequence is TGTGCTAGTGGTACTTGGGAGGGCTGGGAGACCCAGTACTTC. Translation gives CASGTWEGWETQYF.

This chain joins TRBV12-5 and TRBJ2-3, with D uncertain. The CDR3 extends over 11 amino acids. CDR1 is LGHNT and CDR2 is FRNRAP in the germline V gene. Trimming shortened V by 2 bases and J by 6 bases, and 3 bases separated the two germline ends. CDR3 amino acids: CASGLLDTQYF. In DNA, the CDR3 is TGTGCTAGTGGTTTGCTGGATACGCAGTATTTT. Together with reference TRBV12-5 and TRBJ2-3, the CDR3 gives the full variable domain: DARVTQTPRHKVTEMGQEVTMRCQPILGHNTVFWYRQTMMQGLELLAYFRNRAPLDDSGMPKDRFSAEMPDATLATLKIQPSEPRDSAVYFCASGLLDTQYFGPGTRLTVL.

The CDR3 sequence: CASSSPPITSSYNEQFF. Here the CDR3 DNA reads TGTGCCAGCAGTTCCCCCCCCATCACAAGCTCCTACAATGAGCAGTTCTTC. The chain joins TRBV12-3 or TRBV12-4 to TRBJ2-1; the D is unclear. CDR3 length: 17 residues. Trimming cost V 4 bases and J 0 bases, with 16 bases left between them.

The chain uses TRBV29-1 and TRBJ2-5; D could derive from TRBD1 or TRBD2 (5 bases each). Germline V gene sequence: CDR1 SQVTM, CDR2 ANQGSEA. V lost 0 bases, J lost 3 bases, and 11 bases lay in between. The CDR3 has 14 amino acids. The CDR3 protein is CSVEEARGKETQYF. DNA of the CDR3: TGCAGCGTTGAAGAGGCGAGGGGCAAAGAGACCCAGTACTTC.

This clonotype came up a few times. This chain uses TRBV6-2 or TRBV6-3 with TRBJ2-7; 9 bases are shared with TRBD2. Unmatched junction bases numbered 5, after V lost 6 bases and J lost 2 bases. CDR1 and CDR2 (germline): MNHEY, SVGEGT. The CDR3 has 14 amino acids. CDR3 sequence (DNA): TGTGCCAGCAGAATAGCGGGGGAAGCCTACGAGCAGTACTTC. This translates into CASRIAGEAYEQYF.

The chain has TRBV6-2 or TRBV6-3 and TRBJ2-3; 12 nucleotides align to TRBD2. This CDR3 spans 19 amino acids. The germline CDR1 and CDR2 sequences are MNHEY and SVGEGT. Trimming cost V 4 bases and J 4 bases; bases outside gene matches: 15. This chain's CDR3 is CASSWVDTSGRRYPDTQYF. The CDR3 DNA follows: TGTGCCAGCAGTTGGGTCGATACTAGCGGGAGGAGGTATCCAGATACGCAGTATTTT.

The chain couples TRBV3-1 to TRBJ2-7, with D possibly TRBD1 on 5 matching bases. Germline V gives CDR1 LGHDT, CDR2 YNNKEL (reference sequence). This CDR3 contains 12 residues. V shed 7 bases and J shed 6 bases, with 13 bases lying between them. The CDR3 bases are TGTGCCAGCAAGGGGTTCTTCGGCGAGCAGTACTTC. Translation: CASKGFFGEQYF.

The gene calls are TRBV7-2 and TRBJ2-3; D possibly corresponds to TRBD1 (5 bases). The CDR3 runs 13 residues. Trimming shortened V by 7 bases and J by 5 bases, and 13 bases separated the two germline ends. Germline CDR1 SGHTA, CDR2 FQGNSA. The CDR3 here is CASNTYRGDTQYF. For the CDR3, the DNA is TGTGCCAGCAACACCTATAGGGGAGATACGCAGTATTTT.

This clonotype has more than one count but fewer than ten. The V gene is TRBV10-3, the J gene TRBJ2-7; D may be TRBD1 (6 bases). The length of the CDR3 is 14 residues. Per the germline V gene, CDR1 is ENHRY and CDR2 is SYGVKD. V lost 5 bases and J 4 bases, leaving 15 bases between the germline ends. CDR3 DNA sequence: TGTGCCATCAGTCGTACAGGGAGCCGGTACGAGCAGTACTTC. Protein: CAISRTGSRYEQYF.

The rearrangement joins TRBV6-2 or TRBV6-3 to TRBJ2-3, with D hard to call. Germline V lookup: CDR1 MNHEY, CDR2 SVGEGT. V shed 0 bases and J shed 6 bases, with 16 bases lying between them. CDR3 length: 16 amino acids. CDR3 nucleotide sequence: TGTGCCAGCAGTTACTCCCCCTTAGGCCTCGCCGATACGCAGTATTTT. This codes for CASSYSPLGLADTQYF.

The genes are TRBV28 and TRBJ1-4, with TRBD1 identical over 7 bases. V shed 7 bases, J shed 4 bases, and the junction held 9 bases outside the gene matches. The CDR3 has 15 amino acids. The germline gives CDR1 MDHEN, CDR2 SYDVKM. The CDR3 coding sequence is TGTGCCAGCAAGCAAGTTGGGGACAGTAATGAAAAACTGTTTTTT. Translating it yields CASKQVGDSNEKLFF.